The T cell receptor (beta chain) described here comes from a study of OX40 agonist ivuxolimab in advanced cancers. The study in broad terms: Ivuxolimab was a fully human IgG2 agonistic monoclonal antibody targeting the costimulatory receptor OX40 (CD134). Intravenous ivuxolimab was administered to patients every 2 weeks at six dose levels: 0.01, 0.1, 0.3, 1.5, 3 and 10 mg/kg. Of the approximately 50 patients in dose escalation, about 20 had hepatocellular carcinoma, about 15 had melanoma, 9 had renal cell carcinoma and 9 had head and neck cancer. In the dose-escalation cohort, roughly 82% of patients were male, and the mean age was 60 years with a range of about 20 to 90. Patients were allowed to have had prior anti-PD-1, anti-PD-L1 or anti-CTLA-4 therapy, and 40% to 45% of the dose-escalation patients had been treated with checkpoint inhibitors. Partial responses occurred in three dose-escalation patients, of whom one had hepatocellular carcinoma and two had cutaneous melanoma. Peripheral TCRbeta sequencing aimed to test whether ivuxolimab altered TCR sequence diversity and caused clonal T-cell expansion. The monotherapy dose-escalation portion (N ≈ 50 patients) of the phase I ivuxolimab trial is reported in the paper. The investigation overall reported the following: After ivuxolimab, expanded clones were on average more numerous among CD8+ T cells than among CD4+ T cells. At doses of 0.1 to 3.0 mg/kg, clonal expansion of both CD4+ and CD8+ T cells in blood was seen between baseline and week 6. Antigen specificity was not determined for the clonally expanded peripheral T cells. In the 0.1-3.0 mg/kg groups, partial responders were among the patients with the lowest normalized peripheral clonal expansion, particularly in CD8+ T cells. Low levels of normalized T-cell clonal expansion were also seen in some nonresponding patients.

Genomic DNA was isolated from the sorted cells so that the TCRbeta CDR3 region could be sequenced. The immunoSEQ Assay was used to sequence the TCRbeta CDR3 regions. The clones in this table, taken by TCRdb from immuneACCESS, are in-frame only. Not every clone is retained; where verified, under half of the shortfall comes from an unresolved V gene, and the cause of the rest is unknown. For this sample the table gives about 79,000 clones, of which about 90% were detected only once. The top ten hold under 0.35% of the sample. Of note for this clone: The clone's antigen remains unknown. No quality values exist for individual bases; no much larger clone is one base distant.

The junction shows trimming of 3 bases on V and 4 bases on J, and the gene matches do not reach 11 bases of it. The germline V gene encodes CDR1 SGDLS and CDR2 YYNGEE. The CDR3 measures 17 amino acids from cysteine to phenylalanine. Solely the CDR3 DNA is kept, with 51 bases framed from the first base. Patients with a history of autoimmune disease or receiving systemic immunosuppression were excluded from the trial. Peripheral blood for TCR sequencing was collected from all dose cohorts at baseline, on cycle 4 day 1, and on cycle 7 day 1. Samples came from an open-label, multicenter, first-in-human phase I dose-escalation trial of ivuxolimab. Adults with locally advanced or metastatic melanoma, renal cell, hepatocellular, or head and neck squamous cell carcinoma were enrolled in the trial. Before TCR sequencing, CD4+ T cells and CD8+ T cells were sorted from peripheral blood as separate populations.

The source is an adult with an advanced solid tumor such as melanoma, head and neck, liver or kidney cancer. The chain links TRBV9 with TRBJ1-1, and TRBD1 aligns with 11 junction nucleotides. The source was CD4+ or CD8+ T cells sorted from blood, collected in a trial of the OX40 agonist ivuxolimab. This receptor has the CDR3 CASSAGGTGGLGTEAFF. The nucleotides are TGTGCCAGCAGCGCCGGCGGGACAGGGGGGTTGGGCACTGAAGCTTTCTTT.